The subject of this entry is one T cell receptor beta chain. The data stem from a study of T cell changes during pregnancy in multiple sclerosis. Germline values: CDR1 SNHLY, CDR2 FYNNEI. The ends lost 6 bases at V and 0 bases at J; junction bases unmatched: 1. The CDR3 has 14 residues. Clones were sequenced by immunoSEQ multiplex PCR, and TCRdb holds only the in-frame ones, with some missing. The sample carries fewer than 40,000 clones, roughly nine tenths recorded once. Sequenced material: CD8+ T cells from peripheral blood mononuclear cells, taken in the second trimester of pregnancy. The gene calls are TRBV2 and TRBJ1-5, with TRBD1 matching over 8 bases. This TCR came from a female donor with multiple sclerosis, enrolled in a pregnancy study. CDR3 DNA sequence: TGTGCCAGCAGCGACAGGGGTAGCAATCAGCCCCAGCATTTT. Protein: CASSDRGSNQPQHF.